The 27 T cell receptor beta chains given below trace back to one sample, sequenced in a study of blood T cell repertoires in COVID-19. Produced via immunoSEQ multiplex PCR; TCRdb's table is partial and in-frame only. The sample gives 250,000 or so clones, 91% of which show up once; 1% to 1.5% is in the top ten. Sample: PBMCs or T cells enriched from blood (not recorded which). The receptors shown here come from a human donor in a cohort exposed to, infected with or recovered from COVID-19 (not recorded which). The donor label of this sample is uncertain.

The rearrangement links TRBV7-2 to TRBJ1-2; 11 positions agree with TRBD1. This CDR3 comprises 17 residues. V lost 5 bases, J lost 2 bases, and 10 bases stayed unmatched. The germline V gene encodes CDR1 SGHTA and CDR2 FQGNSA. CDR3 DNA sequence: TGTGCCAGCAGCGGCCGGACAGGGGGCAGGAGAAACTATGGCTACACCTTC. Residues: CASSGRTGGRRNYGYTF. Together with reference TRBV7-2 and TRBJ1-2, the CDR3 gives the full variable domain: GAGVSQSPSNKVTEKGKDVELRCDPISGHTALYWYRQSLGQGLEFLIYFQGNSAPDKSGLPSDRFSAERTGGSVSTLTIQRTQQEDSAVYLCASSGRTGGRRNYGYTFGSGTRLTVV.

The rearrangement joins TRBV18 to TRBJ1-4; TRBD1 is a possible D gene (5 bases). The CDR3 spans 16 residues. Germline loops: CDR1 KGHSH, CDR2 LQKENI. Trimming cost V 2 bases and J 1 base, with 11 bases left between them. CDR3 sequence reads: CASSPNPGQTNEKLFF. The CDR3 nucleotides read TGTGCCAGCTCACCAAACCCAGGGCAAACTAATGAAAAACTGTTTTTT.

The genes are TRBV18 and TRBJ1-4; D is unclear. V lost 3 bases and J 11 bases, leaving 13 bases between the germline ends. CDR3 length: 13 residues. The germline CDR1 and CDR2 sequences are KGHSH and LQKENI. CDR3 coding DNA: TGTGCCAGCTCACCCGAATTTAGGGAGAAACTGTTTTTT. This translates into CASSPEFREKLFF.

The chain links TRBV24-1 to TRBJ2-1; D not resolved. V was trimmed by 5 bases and J by 7 bases, leaving 11 bases between them. The CDR3 totals 13 residues. Germline assignment: CDR1 KGHDR and CDR2 SFDVKD. The CDR3 protein is CATSGSVWNEQFF. The CDR3 DNA sequence: TGTGCCACCAGTGGTAGTGTGTGGAATGAGCAGTTCTTC.

The V gene is TRBV18, the J gene TRBJ2-7, with D perhaps TRBD2 (5 bases). CDR3 size: 12 residues. Trimming shortened V by 3 bases and J by 5 bases, and 8 bases separated the two germline ends. Germline-derived CDR1 and CDR2 are KGHSH and LQKENI. CDR3 region: CASSPRGNEQYF. The CDR3 DNA follows: TGTGCCAGCTCACCCCGGGGTAACGAGCAGTACTTC.

This clone was seen just once. This rearrangement joins TRBV4-1 to TRBJ1-2; weak D call: TRBD1 (6 bases). V lost 0 bases and J 8 bases, leaving 13 bases between the germline ends. The CDR3 consists of 14 residues. Germline assignment: CDR1 MGHRA and CDR2 YSYEKL. CDR3 sequence reads: CASSQEVIGGGYTF. The CDR3 region has the DNA TGCGCCAGCAGCCAAGAGGTGATTGGGGGCGGCTACACCTTC.

The chain uses TRBV9 and TRBJ2-5; 10 nucleotides match TRBD2. This CDR3 has 17 residues. Germline CDR1 SGDLS, CDR2 YYNGEE. The junction had 7 bases not matched to a gene; V was cut back by 0 bases and J by 2 bases. The CDR3 spells CASSVGVLAGGQETQYF. The CDR3 DNA sequence: TGTGCCAGCAGCGTAGGGGTCTTAGCGGGGGGACAAGAGACCCAGTACTTC.

The chain links TRBV28 to TRBJ1-1; unclear D gene. Per germline, CDR1 MDHEN and CDR2 SYDVKM. V was cut by 7 bases and J by 5 bases, with 11 bases left in between. The CDR3 contains 12 residues. The CDR3 region has the DNA TGTGCCAGCACCTGGAGAGGAACTGAAGCTTTCTTT. It is translated as CASTWRGTEAFF.

The J gene is TRBJ2-5, the V gene TRBV19, with 9 bases lining up with TRBD2. The V gene's germline CDR1 is LNHDA and CDR2 SQIVND (reference sequence). The CDR3 spans 14 residues. Trimming removed 7 bases from V and 4 bases from J; junction bases left unmatched: 7. CDR3 DNA sequence: TGTGCCAGTAAGAAGCGGGGGGCTGGAGAGACCCAGTACTTC. Its translation: CASKKRGAGETQYF.

This clone was observed a single time. The V call is TRBV19, the J call TRBJ1-4; D remains unclear. The germline V gene encodes CDR1 LNHDA and CDR2 SQIVND (reference sequence). CDR3 length: 15 amino acids. V was clipped by 4 bases and J by 0 bases, with 9 bases between them. CDR3 in amino acids: CASSRRGATNEKLFF. The CDR3 DNA is TGTGCCAGTAGTAGGCGGGGTGCAACTAATGAAAAACTGTTTTTT.

This chain uses TRBV27 with TRBJ1-1, with D possibly TRBD1 on 5 matching bases. CDR1 is MNHEY and CDR2 is SMNVEV in the germline V gene (reference sequence). The CDR3 is 11 amino acids. V dropped 6 bases and J dropped 7 bases, with 9 bases sitting between them. Written as DNA, the CDR3 is TGTGCCAGCAGCACCGACAGTGAAGCTTTCTTT. This translates into CASSTDSEAFF.

This chain links TRBV12-5 with TRBJ2-5; D might be TRBD1 (5 bases). Trimming pared 6 bases from V and 1 base from J, leaving 30 bases between. The CDR3 is 20 amino acids. Per the germline V gene, CDR1 is LGHNT and CDR2 is FRNRAP. This chain's CDR3 is CASGQHLTLLGQESQETQYF. The CDR3 DNA sequence: TGTGCTAGTGGCCAGCATCTAACCCTCCTGGGGCAGGAGTCCCAAGAGACCCAGTACTTC.

The chain is built from TRBV5-1 and TRBJ2-3; TRBD2 agrees at 7 bases. The CDR3 has 11 amino acids. The germline CDR1 and CDR2 sequences are SGHRS and YFSETQ. V gave up 7 bases and J gave up 5 bases; unmatched junction bases: 1. CDR3 in DNA: TGCGCCAGCCGGGGGGTAGATACGCAGTATTTT. Translation gives CASRGVDTQYF.

The rearrangement uses TRBV4-3 and TRBJ2-7, with D possibly being TRBD2 (6 bases). The V gene's germline CDR1 is LGHNA and CDR2 YSLEER. The CDR3 extends over 15 amino acids. Deletions cut 3 bases from V and 4 bases from J, with 16 bases between. The chain's CDR3 is CASSQGGIPGYEQYF. CDR3 sequence (DNA): TGCGCCAGCAGCCAGGGGGGAATTCCCGGGTACGAGCAGTACTTC.

The rearrangement links TRBV19 to TRBJ2-3; D is undetermined. The V end lost 1 base, the J end lost 0 bases, and 8 bases lay between the germline ends. The germline CDR1 and CDR2 sequences are LNHDA and SQIVND (reference sequence). This CDR3 region has 15 residues. The CDR3 coding sequence is TGTGCCAGTAGTATAGGTGGTACTAGCACAGATACGCAGTATTTT. Translation: CASSIGGTSTDTQYF.

The chain links TRBV3-1 (or the pseudogene TRBV3-2) to TRBJ2-3, with TRBD2 identical over 10 bases. This CDR3 has 16 amino acids. Per the germline V gene, CDR1 is LGHDT and CDR2 is YNNKEL (reference sequence). The V segment lost 4 bases and the J segment 2 bases; nucleotides outside the gene matches: 6. CDR3 region: CASSPQRGGDTDTQYF. The CDR3 region has the DNA TGTGCCAGCAGCCCACAGCGGGGGGGCGACACAGATACGCAGTATTTT.

The V call is TRBV19, the J call TRBJ1-2; 8 bases agree with TRBD1. With V trimmed by 4 bases and J by 3 bases, 7 bases remained unmatched. Germline V gives CDR1 LNHDA, CDR2 SQIVND (reference sequence). There are 15 residues in the CDR3. In DNA form, the CDR3 reads TGTGCCAGTAGTAAGGGCACAGGGGGATACTATGGCTACACCTTC. Amino acids: CASSKGTGGYYGYTF.

This CDR3 is CASSVSMSSGNTIYF. CDR3 coding DNA: TGTGCCAGTAGTGTCTCCATGAGCTCTGGAAACACCATATATTTT. The chain uses TRBV19 and TRBJ1-3; no firm D call. CDR3 length equals 15 residues. V was trimmed by 5 bases and J by 0 bases, leaving 11 bases between them. Germline lookup yields CDR1 LNHDA and CDR2 SQIVND (reference sequence).

The rearrangement links TRBV13 to TRBJ2-7, with a tentative D call TRBD2 (5 bases). V dropped 6 bases and J dropped 2 bases, with 14 bases sitting between them. Germline V lookup: CDR1 PRHDT, CDR2 FYEKMQ (reference sequence). This CDR3 has 14 amino acids. The CDR3 DNA is TGTGCCAGCAGTATCGGGATCCCCACCTACGAGCAGTACTTC. It encodes CASSIGIPTYEQYF.

The J gene is TRBJ1-2, the V gene TRBV14, with D unresolved. V lost 1 base and J lost 8, with 14 bases in between. CDR3 length: 14 residues. Germline assignment: CDR1 SGHDN and CDR2 FVKESK. This CDR3 reads CASSQGGLVEGYTF. CDR3 in DNA: TGTGCCAGCAGCCAAGGCGGGTTAGTGGAGGGCTACACCTTC.

V gene TRBV12-3 or TRBV12-4 combines with J gene TRBJ1-6; D not resolved. The CDR3 is 12 residues long. V lost 5 bases to trimming and J lost 15 bases, with 14 bases between them. The CDR3 sequence: CASSLRRGNLHF. As DNA, the CDR3 is TGTGCCAGCAGTCTAAGACGCGGGAACCTCCACTTT.

As concerns this clone: The sample holds other DNA sequences that translate to the same CDR3. The rearrangement links TRBV9 to TRBJ2-1, with no clear D. Germline CDR1 is SGDLS and CDR2 is YYNGEE. Trimming took 0 bases from V and 3 from J, leaving 7 bases between them. The CDR3 extends over 14 amino acids. CDR3 sequence (DNA): TGTGCCAGCAGCGTAGGTAGAGGCTACAATGAGCAGTTCTTC. It yields the protein CASSVGRGYNEQFF.

This chain links TRBV5-5 with TRBJ1-2; 8 nucleotides match TRBD1. V lost 3 bases and J lost 0; bases outside the gene matches: 4. The CDR3 totals 15 residues. Germline V gene sequence: CDR1 SGHKS, CDR2 YYEKEE (reference sequence). The CDR3 sequence: CASSWTGYANYGYTF. The CDR3 bases are TGTGCCAGCAGCTGGACAGGGTACGCTAACTATGGCTACACCTTC.

This chain uses TRBV10-3 with TRBJ2-2; 8 bases are shared with TRBD1. The V gene's germline CDR1 is ENHRY and CDR2 SYGVKD. The J segment lost 5 bases and the V segment lost 7 bases, leaving 6 bases of the junction unmatched. The CDR3 runs 14 residues. CDR3 amino acids: CAITDRGITGELFF. DNA of the CDR3: TGTGCCATCACAGACAGGGGCATAACCGGGGAGCTGTTTTTT.

This clone was recorded once. This chain joins TRBV5-1 and TRBJ2-1, with 8 bases lining up with TRBD2. Germline V CDR1 and CDR2: SGHRS, YFSETQ. This CDR3 is 14 amino acids long. The ends lost 4 bases at V and 5 bases at J; junction bases unmatched: 5. The CDR3 loop is CASSTLLADNEQFF. CDR3 DNA sequence: TGCGCCAGCAGCACCCTACTAGCGGACAATGAGCAGTTCTTC.

The chain links TRBV11-2 to TRBJ1-2, with TRBD1 matching 7 bases. This CDR3 is built from 15 residues. Germline-derived CDR1 and CDR2 are SGHAT and FQNNGV. With V trimmed by 1 base and J by 4 bases, 6 bases remained unmatched. The CDR3 nucleotides are TGTGCCAGCAGCTTAGGGTGGGACAGTCTCTATGGCTACACCTTC. It codes for CASSLGWDSLYGYTF.

The chain uses TRBV2 and TRBJ2-5; 8 bases align to TRBD2. In germline, CDR1 is SNHLY, CDR2 FYNNEI. The junction had 8 bases not matched to a gene; V was cut back by 4 bases and J by 1 base. The CDR3 sequence is 16 residues long. The CDR3 spells CASSGVERGTQETQYF. The CDR3 DNA sequence: TGTGCCAGCAGTGGTGTGGAGCGGGGGACCCAAGAGACCCAGTACTTC.